The clone carrying this TCR beta chain was detected ten times or more. What it recognizes is unknown. Germline values: CDR1 SGHTA, CDR2 FQGNSA. The CDR3 spans 14 residues. V lost 6 bases to trimming and J lost 2 bases; unmatched junction nucleotides: 5. The sample comes from a study of T cells after yellow fever vaccination. TCRdb re-called the 5' RACE reads through MiXCR, storing one row per CDR3 protein. Among 500,000 to 550,000 distinct CDR3 sequences listed, 21% were seen once. Overall study findings and caveats: Clonotype sharing between CD4 and CD8 compartments was small.

The sample in question was PBMCs, obtained roughly 23 days after the first yellow fever vaccination. The chain employs TRBV7-2 and TRBJ2-7; 9 positions match TRBD1. This sequence originates from a man aged 18-30 years who received the YFV17D yellow fever vaccine. CDR3 region: CASSPRQGAYEQYF. For the CDR3, the DNA is TGTGCCAGCAGTCCAAGACAGGGGGCCTACGAGCAGTACTTC.